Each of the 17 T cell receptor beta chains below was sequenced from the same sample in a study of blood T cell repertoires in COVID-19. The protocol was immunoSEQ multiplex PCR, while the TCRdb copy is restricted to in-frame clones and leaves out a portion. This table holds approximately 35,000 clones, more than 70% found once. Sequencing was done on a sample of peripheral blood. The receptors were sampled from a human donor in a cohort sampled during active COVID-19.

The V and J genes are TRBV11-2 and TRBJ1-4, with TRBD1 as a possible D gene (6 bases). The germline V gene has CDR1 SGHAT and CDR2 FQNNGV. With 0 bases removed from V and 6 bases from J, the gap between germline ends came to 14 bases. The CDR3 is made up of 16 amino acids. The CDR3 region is CASSLDGVTGYEKLFF. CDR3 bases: TGTGCCAGCAGCTTAGACGGGGTAACAGGGTATGAAAAACTGTTTTTT.

Here the CDR3 DNA reads TGTGCCAGCAGCTCCTCTTTGAACACTGAAGCTTTCTTT. Its translation is CASSSSLNTEAFF. The chain is built from TRBV7-8 and TRBJ1-1; D remains ambiguous. The length of the CDR3 is 13 residues. Per the germline V gene, CDR1 is SGHVS and CDR2 is FQNEAQ. Trimming cost V 4 bases and J 0 bases, with 6 bases left between them.

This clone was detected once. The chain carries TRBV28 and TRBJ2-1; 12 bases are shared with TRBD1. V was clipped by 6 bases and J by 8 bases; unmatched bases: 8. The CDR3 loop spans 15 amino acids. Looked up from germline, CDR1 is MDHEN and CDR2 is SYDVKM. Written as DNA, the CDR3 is TGTGCCAGCAGCTGGGGACAGGGGGCTTTCGATGAGCAGTTCTTC. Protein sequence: CASSWGQGAFDEQFF.

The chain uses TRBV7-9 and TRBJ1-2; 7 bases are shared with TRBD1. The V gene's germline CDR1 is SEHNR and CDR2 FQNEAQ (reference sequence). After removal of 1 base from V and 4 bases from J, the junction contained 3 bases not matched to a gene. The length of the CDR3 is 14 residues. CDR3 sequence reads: CASSLEGQTYGYTF. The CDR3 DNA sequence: TGTGCCAGCAGCTTAGAGGGACAGACCTATGGCTACACCTTC.

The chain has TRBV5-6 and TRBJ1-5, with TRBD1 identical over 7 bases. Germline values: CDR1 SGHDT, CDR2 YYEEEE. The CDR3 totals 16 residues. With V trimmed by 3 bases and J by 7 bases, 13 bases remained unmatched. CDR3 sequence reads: CASSWGQSNPGQPQHF. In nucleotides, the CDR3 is TGTGCCAGCAGCTGGGGACAGTCTAACCCGGGACAGCCCCAGCATTTT.

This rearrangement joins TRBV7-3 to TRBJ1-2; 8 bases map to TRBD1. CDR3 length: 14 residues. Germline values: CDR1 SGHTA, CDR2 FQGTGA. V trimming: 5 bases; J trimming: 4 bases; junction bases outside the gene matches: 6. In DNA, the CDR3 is TGTGCCAGCAGCCAGGACAGGGACGGCTATGGCTACACCTTC. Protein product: CASSQDRDGYGYTF.

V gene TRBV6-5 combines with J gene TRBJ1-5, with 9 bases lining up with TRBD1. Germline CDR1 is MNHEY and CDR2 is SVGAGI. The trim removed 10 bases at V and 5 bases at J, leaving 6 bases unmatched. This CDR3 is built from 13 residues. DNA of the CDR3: TGTGCCATCGGGGACAGGGCTTATCAGCCCCAGCATTTT. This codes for CAIGDRAYQPQHF.

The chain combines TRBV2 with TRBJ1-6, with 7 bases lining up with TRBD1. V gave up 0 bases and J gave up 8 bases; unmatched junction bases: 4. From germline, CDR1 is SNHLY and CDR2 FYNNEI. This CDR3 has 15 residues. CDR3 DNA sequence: TGTGCCAGCAGTGAAGCCAGGGGGTGGGATTCACCCCTCCACTTT. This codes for CASSEARGWDSPLHF.

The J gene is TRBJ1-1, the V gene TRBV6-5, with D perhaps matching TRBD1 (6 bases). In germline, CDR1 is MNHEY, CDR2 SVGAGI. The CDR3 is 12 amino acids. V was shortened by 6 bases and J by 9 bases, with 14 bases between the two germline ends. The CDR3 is CASSQDRRKAFF. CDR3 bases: TGTGCCAGCAGCCAGGACAGAAGGAAAGCTTTCTTT.

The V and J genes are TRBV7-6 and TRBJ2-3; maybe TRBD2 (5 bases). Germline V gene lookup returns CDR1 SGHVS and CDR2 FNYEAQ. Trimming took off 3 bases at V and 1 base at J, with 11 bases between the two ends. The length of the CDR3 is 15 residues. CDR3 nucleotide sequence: TGTGCCAGCAGCTTGATTGGCGGGCGCACAGATACGCAGTATTTT. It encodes CASSLIGGRTDTQYF.

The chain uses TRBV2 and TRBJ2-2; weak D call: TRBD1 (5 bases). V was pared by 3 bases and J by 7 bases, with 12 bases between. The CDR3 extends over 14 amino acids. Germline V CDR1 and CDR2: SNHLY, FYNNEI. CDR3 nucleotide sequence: TGTGCCAGCAGTGACAGGGAAGTAGGCGGGGAGCTGTTTTTT. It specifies CASSDREVGGELFF.

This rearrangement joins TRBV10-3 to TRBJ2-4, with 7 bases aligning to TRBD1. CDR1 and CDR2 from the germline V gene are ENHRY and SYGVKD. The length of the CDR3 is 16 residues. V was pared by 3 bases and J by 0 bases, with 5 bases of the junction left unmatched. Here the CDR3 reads CAISEGTVRAKNIQYF. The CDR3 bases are TGTGCCATCAGTGAAGGGACAGTCCGAGCCAAAAACATTCAGTACTTC.

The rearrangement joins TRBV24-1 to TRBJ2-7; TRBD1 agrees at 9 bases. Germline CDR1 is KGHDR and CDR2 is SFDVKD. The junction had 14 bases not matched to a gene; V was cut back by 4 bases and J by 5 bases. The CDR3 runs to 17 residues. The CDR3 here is CATSDKPIQGAEDEQYF. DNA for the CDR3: TGTGCCACCAGTGACAAACCAATACAGGGGGCAGAAGACGAGCAGTACTTC.

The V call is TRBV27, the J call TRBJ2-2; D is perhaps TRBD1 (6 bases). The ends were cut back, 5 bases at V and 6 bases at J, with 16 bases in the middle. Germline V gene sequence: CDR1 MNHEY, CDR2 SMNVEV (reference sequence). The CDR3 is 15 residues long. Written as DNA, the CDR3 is TGTGCCAGCAGTATTGGACAGAGAAGGGCCGGGGAGCTGTTTTTT. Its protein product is CASSIGQRRAGELFF.

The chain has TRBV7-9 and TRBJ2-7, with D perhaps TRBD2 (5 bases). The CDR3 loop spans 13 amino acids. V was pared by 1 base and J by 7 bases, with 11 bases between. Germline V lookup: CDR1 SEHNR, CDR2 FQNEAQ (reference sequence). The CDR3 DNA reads TGTGCCAGCAGCTTAGTTGAGGGTGAGGAGCAGTACTTC. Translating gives CASSLVEGEEQYF.

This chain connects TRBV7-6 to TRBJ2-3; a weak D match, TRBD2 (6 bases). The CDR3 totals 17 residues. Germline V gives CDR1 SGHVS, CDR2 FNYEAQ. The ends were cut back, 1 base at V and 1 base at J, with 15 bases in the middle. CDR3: CASSLGTWGDGTDTQYF. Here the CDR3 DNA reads TGTGCCAGCAGCTTAGGAACATGGGGGGATGGCACAGATACGCAGTATTTT.

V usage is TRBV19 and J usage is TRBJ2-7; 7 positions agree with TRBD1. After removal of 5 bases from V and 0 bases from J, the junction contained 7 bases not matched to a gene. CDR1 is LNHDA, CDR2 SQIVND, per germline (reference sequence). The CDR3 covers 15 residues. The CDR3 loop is CASSADRDPSYEQYF. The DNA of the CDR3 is TGTGCCAGTAGTGCTGACAGGGACCCCTCCTACGAGCAGTACTTC.